One sample yielded the 5 T cell receptor beta chains listed below, sequenced in a study of OX40 agonist ivuxolimab in advanced cancers. The repertoire was sequenced with immunoSEQ multiplex PCR; TCRdb's copy has only in-frame clones and lacks some. The data show tens of thousands of clones, 85% to 90% seen once. Here the sequenced sample was CD4+ or CD8+ T cells sorted from blood, taken in a trial of the OX40 agonist ivuxolimab. The receptors were sampled from an adult with an advanced solid tumor such as melanoma, head and neck, liver or kidney cancer.

The chain has TRBV5-4 and TRBJ2-3; D may be TRBD2 (7 bases). The CDR3 extends over 14 amino acids. V was shortened by 2 bases and J by 3 bases, with 10 bases between the two germline ends. CDR1 is SGHNT and CDR2 is YYREEE in the germline V gene (reference sequence). CDR3 sequence: CASSFGGPTDTQYF. The CDR3 coding sequence is TGTGCCAGCAGCTTCGGGGGGCCGACAGATACGCAGTATTTT.

This chain links TRBV19 with TRBJ2-7; D ambiguous. Germline V CDR1 and CDR2: LNHDA, SQIVND (reference sequence). V lost 3 bases and J lost 7, with 10 bases in between. This CDR3 has 12 amino acids. CDR3 sequence reads: CASSIIGEEQYF. The CDR3 DNA sequence: TGTGCCAGTAGTATTATCGGCGAAGAGCAGTACTTC.

V is TRBV28 and J is TRBJ2-6; D is ambiguous. CDR3 length: 13 amino acids. The V gene's germline CDR1 is MDHEN and CDR2 SYDVKM. Trimming removed 5 bases at V and 9 bases at J, with 11 bases between. As DNA, the CDR3 is TGTGCCAGCAGTCGAGAATATCTCAACGTCCTGACTTTC. It specifies CASSREYLNVLTF.

This clone was counted a few times. The chain's CDR3 is CASPRGAFNYGYTF. The CDR3 DNA reads TGTGCCAGCCCTCGCGGGGCCTTTAACTATGGCTACACCTTC. The J gene is TRBJ1-2, the V gene TRBV2, with D possibly matching TRBD1 (5 bases). This CDR3 region has 14 residues. Trimming removed 8 bases from V and 1 base from J, with 14 bases in between. Germline V gene data show CDR1 as SNHLY and CDR2 as FYNNEI.

This sequence joins TRBV30 and TRBJ2-3, with D unclear. Trimming pared 2 bases from V and 0 bases from J, leaving 3 bases between. The germline V gene encodes CDR1 GTSNPN and CDR2 SVGIG (reference sequence). The CDR3 runs 12 residues. The CDR3 here is CAWSRSTDTQYF. In DNA form, the CDR3 reads TGTGCCTGGAGTCGGAGCACAGATACGCAGTATTTT.